Below, 30 T cell receptor beta chains from the same sample are listed, as sequenced in a study of T-cell reconstitution after alpha-beta-depleted transplantation in children. For TCRbeta, the library was prepared with unique molecular identifiers. TCRdb ran MiXCR on the PCR reads and lists one entry per CDR3 protein. The sample records roughly 670,000 distinct CDR3 sequences, 13% being singletons. The specimen comprised PBMCs, sampled before TCRalphabeta/CD19-depleted stem cell transplant. The origin of the receptors is a girl aged 2-10 years with congenital amegakaryocytic thrombocytopenia, due to receive a stem cell transplant.

This clonotype showed up many times. The chain joins TRBV15 to TRBJ1-5; D possibly corresponds to TRBD1 (5 bases). Germline V lookup: CDR1 LNHNV, CDR2 YYDKDF (reference sequence). Trimming removed 4 bases from V and 3 bases from J, with 16 bases in between. This CDR3 comprises 16 residues. As DNA, the CDR3 is TGTGCCACCAGCACTAGAGGAGGACACAACAATCAGCCCCAGCATTTT. As protein: CATSTRGGHNNQPQHF.

There are many counts of this clonotype. The chain joins TRBV15 to TRBJ2-1; possibly TRBD1 or TRBD2 for D (5 bases each). This CDR3 has 14 amino acids. V shed 1 base and J shed 6 bases, with 10 bases lying between them. Germline V lookup: CDR1 LNHNV, CDR2 YYDKDF (reference sequence). The CDR3 DNA reads as TGTGCCACCAGCAGAGTCGGGACGGTCAATGAGCAGTTCTTC. It is translated as CATSRVGTVNEQFF.

This chain links TRBV12-3 or TRBV12-4 with TRBJ2-6; D not resolved. The CDR3 totals 15 residues. With 5 bases removed from V and 0 bases from J, the gap between germline ends came to 8 bases. CDR3 in DNA: TGTGCCAGCAGTGGTGGACCCTCTGGGGCCAACGTCCTGACTTTC. It translates to CASSGGPSGANVLTF.

This clonotype has a handful of counts. The chain is built from TRBV12-3 or TRBV12-4 and TRBJ2-1, with TRBD2 matching over 14 bases. The CDR3 extends over 16 amino acids. After removal of 5 bases from V and 13 bases from J, the junction contained 13 bases not matched to a gene. This CDR3 is CASSAPGLAGVIVQFF. Here the CDR3 DNA reads TGTGCCAGCAGTGCCCCGGGACTAGCGGGAGTAATCGTCCAGTTCTTC.

This clonotype came up many times. The chain joins TRBV29-1 to TRBJ2-1; the D gene is possibly TRBD2 (6 bases). From germline, CDR1 is SQVTM and CDR2 ANQGSEA. With 4 bases removed from V and 2 bases from J, the gap between germline ends came to 12 bases. The length of the CDR3 is 14 residues. The DNA of the CDR3 is TGCAGCGTTGGCGGGATGGAAGCCTACAATGAGCAGTTCTTC. Translated, it gives CSVGGMEAYNEQFF.

The genes are TRBV20-1 and TRBJ2-2, with 9 bases fitting TRBD2. Germline V gene data show CDR1 as DFQATT and CDR2 as SNEGSKA (reference sequence). This CDR3 has 16 residues. J was trimmed by 4 bases and V by 1 base; bases with no gene match: 7. The CDR3: CSARGRGRAGTGELFF. CDR3 coding DNA: TGCAGTGCTAGAGGCCGCGGGAGGGCAGGCACCGGGGAGCTGTTTTTT.

This clonotype showed up many times. The V call is TRBV7-2, the J call TRBJ2-3; the D is unclear. Trimming pared 1 base from V and 4 bases from J, leaving 6 bases between. There are 13 residues in the CDR3. In germline, CDR1 is SGHTA, CDR2 FQGNSA. The CDR3 here is CASSLGFADTQYF. The CDR3 DNA reads TGTGCCAGCAGCTTAGGATTCGCAGATACGCAGTATTTT.

The chain links TRBV15 to TRBJ2-5, with TRBD2 identical over 10 bases. Germline V gene lookup returns CDR1 LNHNV and CDR2 YYDKDF (reference sequence). The V and J ends lost 4 bases and 4 bases, in that order; junction bases with no gene match: 3. This CDR3 contains 14 residues. DNA of the CDR3: TGTGCCACCAGCACTAGCGGGAGATCAGAGACCCAGTACTTC. Translating gives CATSTSGRSETQYF. The whole variable domain, filled in from reference TRBV15 and TRBJ2-5, reads DAMVIQNPRYQVTQFGKPVTLSCSQTLNHNVMYWYQQKSSQAPKLLFHYYDKDFNNEADTPDNFQSRRPNTSFCFLDIRSPGLGDTAMYLCATSTSGRSETQYFGPGTRLLVL.

At least ten counts were recorded for this clonotype. The chain is built from TRBV7-9 and TRBJ2-1; the D call may be TRBD1 or TRBD2 (5 bases each). Germline lookup yields CDR1 SEHNR and CDR2 FQNEAQ (reference sequence). This CDR3 is built from 15 residues. With 3 bases removed from V and 0 bases from J, the gap between germline ends came to 9 bases. The CDR3 DNA reads TGTGCCAGCAGCTTCTCCGGGGCCTCCTACAATGAGCAGTTCTTC. It translates to CASSFSGASYNEQFF.

This clonotype showed up just a few times. This chain uses TRBV27 with TRBJ2-7, with D unresolved. Looked up from germline, CDR1 is MNHEY and CDR2 is SMNVEV (reference sequence). V dropped 6 bases and J dropped 3 bases, with 12 bases sitting between them. The CDR3 has 13 amino acids. CDR3 bases: TGTGCCAGCAGCCGCTCCGACGGCTACGAGCAGTACTTC. Protein product: CASSRSDGYEQYF.

The chain combines TRBV7-9 with TRBJ2-3, with 7 bases aligning to TRBD2. The germline V gene encodes CDR1 SEHNR and CDR2 FQNEAQ (reference sequence). V gave up 4 bases and J gave up 4 bases; unmatched junction bases: 8. The CDR3 is made up of 15 amino acids. The CDR3 coding sequence is TGTGCCAGCAGCTCCCCGCGGGGGAGGTCAGATACGCAGTATTTT. Its protein is CASSSPRGRSDTQYF. Together with reference TRBV7-9 and TRBJ2-3, the CDR3 gives the full variable domain: DTGVSQNPRHKITKRGQNVTFRCDPISEHNRLYWYRQTLGQGPEFLTYFQNEAQLEKSRLLSDRFSAERPKGSFSTLEIQRTEQGDSAMYLCASSSPRGRSDTQYFGPGTRLTVL.

This clonotype was found many times. The chain uses TRBV2 and TRBJ2-3; 11 nucleotides agree with TRBD2. The length of the CDR3 is 14 residues. Germline lookup yields CDR1 SNHLY and CDR2 FYNNEI. V trimming: 9 bases; J trimming: 4 bases; junction bases outside the gene matches: 6. As DNA, the CDR3 is TGTGCCAGAGGGACTAGCGGTGTTGCAGATACGCAGTATTTT. This translates into CARGTSGVADTQYF.

This clonotype has a count of ten or more. At one end the junction does not follow the germline gene, possibly because of a read error. This chain uses TRBV20-1 with TRBJ2-4, with TRBD2 matching over 8 bases. Per the germline V gene, CDR1 is DFQATT and CDR2 is SNEGSKA (reference sequence). CDR3 length: 12 residues. CDR3 sequence: CSARDVGTRTHF. CDR3 DNA sequence: TGCAGTGCTAGAGACGTCGGGACTAGGACTCACTTC.

This clonotype has a handful of counts. CDR3 residues: CASSETVWGKIYGYTF. CDR3 bases: TGTGCCAGCAGCGAAACCGTGTGGGGGAAAATCTATGGCTACACCTTC. The chain uses TRBV7-9 and TRBJ1-2, with D possibly being TRBD1 (5 bases). The CDR3 has 16 residues. The germline V gene encodes CDR1 SEHNR and CDR2 FQNEAQ (reference sequence). The V end lost 5 bases, the J end lost 4 bases, and 20 bases lay between the germline ends.

This chain links TRBV20-1 with TRBJ2-1; 7 bases are a match to TRBD2. Germline V gene sequence: CDR1 DFQATT, CDR2 SNEGSKA (reference sequence). Trimming cost V 3 bases and J 4 bases; bases outside gene matches: 12. The CDR3 spans 16 residues. As DNA, the CDR3 is TGCAGTGCTAGCGCCGGACCGGGGGGTCGTTACAATGAGCAGTTCTTC. This encodes CSASAGPGGRYNEQFF.

The chain couples TRBV7-8 to TRBJ1-2, with a tentative D call TRBD1 (6 bases). The CDR3 is made up of 16 amino acids. CDR1 and CDR2 from the germline V gene are SGHVS and FQNEAQ. V was shortened by 7 bases and J by 0 bases, with 18 bases between the two germline ends. This CDR3 reads CASTPGTGRANYGYTF. The CDR3 DNA reads TGTGCCAGCACGCCGGGAACAGGGCGAGCTAACTATGGCTACACCTTC. Filled out from reference TRBV7-8 and TRBJ1-2, the complete variable domain reads GAGVSQSPRYKVAKRGQDVALRCDPISGHVSLFWYQQALGQGPEFLTYFQNEAQLDKSGLPSDRFFAERPEGSVSTLKIQRTQQEDSAVYLCASTPGTGRANYGYTFGSGTRLTVV.

The chain combines TRBV23-1 with TRBJ1-4, with D tentatively TRBD1 (6 bases). TRBV23-1 is an open reading frame whose function is uncertain. CDR3 length: 13 residues. V dropped 11 bases and J dropped 8 bases, with 18 bases sitting between them. The DNA for the CDR3 is TGCGCCCAGCTGACCACAGGGACGGAAAAACTGTTTTTT. Encoded protein: CAQLTTGTEKLFF.

This clonotype has ten or more counts. The chain combines TRBV4-2 with TRBJ1-5; no clear D. Between the trimmed V and J ends, which lost 1 base and 6 bases, there was a span of 10 bases. The germline gives CDR1 LGHNA, CDR2 YNFKEQ. CDR3 size: 14 residues. The DNA of the CDR3 is TGTGCCAGCAGCCAAGTGCCCAATTCTCAGCCCCAGCATTTT. Amino acids: CASSQVPNSQPQHF.

On this clonotype: One end of the junction fails to match germline, which may point to a read error. The chain carries TRBV4-1 and TRBJ1-5; D is uncertain. CDR3 size: 13 residues. The germline gives CDR1 MGHRA, CDR2 YSYEKL. DNA of the CDR3: TGCGCCAGCATCCAAGACAGCAATCAGCCCCAGCATTTT. It translates to CASIQDSNQPQHF.

J is TRBJ2-5 and V is TRBV5-1; 11 bases agree with TRBD2. This CDR3 spans 19 amino acids. With 0 bases clipped from V and 1 base from J, the junction kept 11 bases outside the gene matches. Germline loops: CDR1 SGHRS, CDR2 YFSETQ. The CDR3 region has the DNA TGCGCCAGCAGCTTGGGGTTGGGACTAGCGGTACAAATCCAAGAGACCCAGTACTTC. Translation gives CASSLGLGLAVQIQETQYF.

Concerning this clonotype: The junction departs from the called germline gene at one end, perhaps through a read error. The chain combines TRBV7-8 with TRBJ2-3; the match to TRBD1 covers 8 bases. The CDR3 length is 14 residues. Germline V CDR1 and CDR2: SGHVS, FQNEAQ. The CDR3 here is CASSSGQGADTQFF. CDR3 bases: TGTGCCAGCAGCTCAGGACAGGGCGCAGATACGCAGTTTTTT.

This clonotype showed up just once. The junction departs from the called germline gene at one end, perhaps through a read error. This chain connects TRBV3-1 to TRBJ2-7; tentatively, D is TRBD1 or TRBD2 (5 bases each). The CDR3 loop spans 17 amino acids. Per the germline V gene, CDR1 is LGHDT and CDR2 is YNNKEL (reference sequence). CDR3 sequence (DNA): TGTGCCTGCAGCCAGGAACGGGGACGGCTGAGCTCCTACGAGCAGTACTTC. Translated, it gives CACSQERGRLSSYEQYF.

This clonotype came up many times. The V and J genes are TRBV12-3 or TRBV12-4 and TRBJ2-5, with TRBD2 as a possible D gene (5 bases). The CDR3 extends over 14 amino acids. Between the trimmed V and J ends, which lost 3 bases and 4 bases, there was a span of 12 bases. The CDR3: CASSFSARGETQYF. The CDR3 bases are TGTGCCAGCAGTTTCAGCGCCCGGGGAGAGACCCAGTACTTC.

There are a few counts of this clonotype. In DNA, the CDR3 is TGCGCCAGCAGCTCCTTGACAGGAAGAATAGGCACCGGGGAGCTGTTTTTT. It yields the protein CASSSLTGRIGTGELFF. The gene calls are TRBV5-1 and TRBJ2-2, with a possible D match to TRBD1 (6 bases). Deletions cut 3 bases from V and 4 bases from J, with 19 bases between. Germline-derived CDR1 and CDR2 are SGHRS and YFSETQ. The CDR3 runs to 17 residues.

The genes are TRBV12-3 or TRBV12-4 and TRBJ2-2; unclear D gene. The CDR3 consists of 16 residues. The V and J ends lost 2 bases and 5 bases respectively, with 15 bases between them. This chain's CDR3 is CASSLLRPLGTGELFF. CDR3 sequence (DNA): TGTGCCAGCAGTTTATTGAGACCTCTGGGGACCGGGGAGCTGTTTTTT.

At least ten counts were recorded for this clonotype. The chain uses TRBV10-3 and TRBJ2-1; D gene uncertain. V was shortened by 3 bases and J by 5 bases, with 14 bases between the two germline ends. Germline CDR1 is ENHRY and CDR2 is SYGVKD. The CDR3 is 15 amino acids. In nucleotides, the CDR3 is TGTGCCATCAGTGATTGGGCGGAGACCGACAATGAGCAGTTCTTC. It is translated as CAISDWAETDNEQFF.

As to this clonotype: Possible read error: a much larger clone is one base away. The chain recombines TRBV9 with TRBJ1-1, with a tentative D call TRBD1 (6 bases). CDR1 SGDLS and CDR2 YYNGEE come from the germline V gene. This CDR3 is built from 16 residues. The V gene lost 3 bases and the J gene lost 0 bases, with 15 bases spanning the gap. DNA for the CDR3: TGTGCCAGCAGCGCGTTACCGGGACAAATGAACACTGAAGCTTTCTTT. This sequence encodes CASSALPGQMNTEAFF.

This rearrangement joins TRBV5-1 to TRBJ2-3; the D is unclear. Germline CDR1 is SGHRS and CDR2 is YFSETQ. With 4 bases removed from V and 0 bases from J, the gap between germline ends came to 9 bases. This CDR3 contains 14 residues. CDR3 in amino acids: CASSDVRSTDTQYF. DNA of the CDR3: TGCGCCAGCAGCGACGTCAGGAGCACAGATACGCAGTATTTT.

J is TRBJ2-2 and V is TRBV29-1; TRBD1 might be the D (6 bases). The V end lost 4 bases, the J end lost 4 bases, and 13 bases lay between the germline ends. CDR1 and CDR2 from the germline V gene are SQVTM and ANQGSEA. This CDR3 is 14 amino acids long. The CDR3 coding sequence is TGCAGCGTTGCCTTTTCAGGGGCCACCGGGGAGCTGTTTTTT. Protein sequence: CSVAFSGATGELFF.

This rearrangement joins TRBV7-8 to TRBJ2-5; perhaps TRBD2 as D (6 bases). Between the trimmed V and J ends, which lost 1 base and 5 bases, there was a span of 14 bases. Germline V CDR1 and CDR2: SGHVS, FQNEAQ. CDR3 size: 15 residues. CDR3 sequence (DNA): TGTGCCAGCAGCTTAGTCGCGGGAACCCTGGAGACCCAGTACTTC. Encoded protein: CASSLVAGTLETQYF.